The rows below give T cell receptor beta chains drawn from one sample of a study of cytomegalovirus exposure and HLA in healthy donors. Libraries were prepared by immunoSEQ multiplex PCR; TCRdb keeps only in-frame clonotypes and omits some of them. The table has 150,000 to 180,000 clones, about 74% seen once. The sequenced sample was PBMCs. These receptors all stem from a woman aged 35 to 49 in good health and CMV-seronegative. Each CDR3 is given with its conserved first and last residue. Each record gives: D gene, clone size, V gene, J gene, CDR3 DNA, CDR3 protein. The D gene is left open where the match is weak. Where a row states a size, it is once, few, many or the class of an expanded clone; other rows omit it.

>.|.|TRBV5-4|TRBJ2-3
TGTGCCAGCAGCTTGGGAATGGGGGAGGGCACAGATACGCAGTATTTT
CASSLGMGEGTDTQYF
>TRBD2|.|TRBV7-2|TRBJ2-5
TGTGCCAGCAGCGGGGGACTAGCGGGAGAGACCCAGTACTTC
CASSGGLAGETQYF
>.|.|TRBV7-8|TRBJ1-2
TGTGCCAGCAGCTTAGATGCGGGCAAGCCCTATGGCTACACCTTC
CASSLDAGKPYGYTF
>TRBD2|.|TRBV10-3|TRBJ2-3
TGTGCCATCAGTCCTACCCAAGGGAGGGATAGCACAGATACGCAGTATTTT
CAISPTQGRDSTDTQYF
>.|.|TRBV5-6|TRBJ2-7
TGTGCCAGCAGCTTTCAGTTCTCCTACGAGCAGTACTTC
CASSFQFSYEQYF
>.|.|TRBV6-5|TRBJ1-2
TGTGCCAGCAGTTACGTGCAGAGGGATAACTATGGCTACACCTTC
CASSYVQRDNYGYTF
>.|.|TRBV6-4|TRBJ1-6
TGTGCCAGCAGTGAACAGAATAATTCACCCCTCCACTTT
CASSEQNNSPLHF
>TRBD1|.|TRBV7-9|TRBJ2-1
TGTGCCAGCAGCTCCGAGGACAGGGTTTTCTACAATGAGCAGTTCTTC
CASSSEDRVFYNEQFF
>TRBD2|.|TRBV5-4|TRBJ2-7
TGTGCCAGCTTCCCCGGGGCTAGCGGGGTCCTTTCCGAGCAGTACTTC
CASFPGASGVLSEQYF
>.|.|TRBV5-6|TRBJ2-5
TGTGCCAGCAGCCCCGTCGAAATAAGTAGAGAGACCCAGTACTTC
CASSPVEISRETQYF
>.|.|TRBV30|TRBJ2-3
TGTGCCTGGAGTGTATTATCGGATACGCAGTATTTT
CAWSVLSDTQYF
>TRBD1|.|TRBV5-1|TRBJ2-7
TGCGCCAGCAGCTTGTTGGGACAGGGGGCCTACGAGCAGTACTTC
CASSLLGQGAYEQYF
>TRBD1|.|TRBV4-1|TRBJ2-1
TGCGCCAGCAGCCAAGAGGGTCTGGGACAGGGGTACAATGAGCAGTTCTTC
CASSQEGLGQGYNEQFF
>TRBD1|once|TRBV2|TRBJ2-5
TGTGCCAGCCTCCCCGACAGGGTGGAGACCCAGTACTTC
CASLPDRVETQYF
>.|.|TRBV29-1|TRBJ1-2
TGCAGCGGGGGGGAAGGTGCGGATGGCTACACCTTC
CSGGEGADGYTF
>.|.|TRBV7-9|TRBJ2-3
TGTGCCAGCAGCCCACCCCCGGGATCCAACACAGATACGCAGTATTTT
CASSPPPGSNTDTQYF
>.|few|TRBV30|TRBJ1-4
TGTGCCTGTTCGGACAGTTTCAATGAAAAACTGTTTTTT
CACSDSFNEKLFF
>TRBD1|.|TRBV2|TRBJ1-1
TGTGCCAGGGATCGGGACAGGGGTCTCAACACTGAAGCTTTCTTT
CARDRDRGLNTEAFF
>TRBD1|once|TRBV5-6|TRBJ1-1
TGTGCCAGCAGCTTTGGGGACAGCAGGAACACTGAAGCTTTCTTT
CASSFGDSRNTEAFF
>TRBD1|.|TRBV4-1|TRBJ1-2
TGCGCCAGCAGCGACAGGGGGCGCCGGAACTATGGCTACACCTTC
CASSDRGRRNYGYTF
>TRBD2|.|TRBV29-1|TRBJ2-2
TGCAGCGTTGGGCGGGAGCTCGGCACCGGGGAGCTGTTTTTT
CSVGRELGTGELFF
>TRBD2|.|TRBV10-3|TRBJ2-7
TGTGCCATCAGTGAGTGGGGCGGGGGGGCCTACGAGCAGTACTTC
CAISEWGGGAYEQYF
>TRBD1|few|TRBV19|TRBJ1-5
TGTGCCAGTAGTATAGGACAGGGGGCAAGACAGCCCCAGCATTTT
CASSIGQGARQPQHF
>.|.|TRBV6-5|TRBJ2-4
TGTGCCAGCGCCACCCCAGGCTCCAAAAACATTCAGTACTTC
CASATPGSKNIQYF
>.|.|TRBV5-8|TRBJ1-5
TGTGCCAGCAGCTTGTATGGGGGGTTGGGCAATCAGCCCCAGCATTTT
CASSLYGGLGNQPQHF
>.|once|TRBV19|TRBJ1-1
TGTGCCAGTAGTTACAGCCAACTTAACACTGAAGCTTTCTTT
CASSYSQLNTEAFF
>TRBD2|.|TRBV5-6|TRBJ2-5
TGTGCCAGCAGCCCGGGTGTAGCGGGACGGGGGCGTCAAGAGACCCAGTACTTC
CASSPGVAGRGRQETQYF
>.|.|TRBV6-6|TRBJ2-7
TGTGCCAGCAGTTATCCGGACTTAAACGAGCAGTACTTC
CASSYPDLNEQYF
>.|once|TRBV5-8|TRBJ1-5
TGTGCCAGCAGCCACCCCAGGGGACAAGGTATTCAGCCCCAGCATTTT
CASSHPRGQGIQPQHF
>.|.|TRBV5-6|TRBJ1-6
TGTGCCAGCAGCTTGGCCGAGGGTTCCTATAATTCACCCCTCCACTTT
CASSLAEGSYNSPLHF
>.|.|TRBV6-5|TRBJ2-1
TGTGCCAGCAGTTACAGGGGGAGCTCTTCCTACAATGAGCAGTTCTTC
CASSYRGSSSYNEQFF
>TRBD1|.|TRBV30|TRBJ1-2
TGTGCCAGAGCCCGGGACAGGGTAGATGGCTACACCTTC
CARARDRVDGYTF
>TRBD1|.|TRBV5-1|TRBJ2-7
TGCGCCAGCAGCTGGGACAGATCCTACGAGCAGTACTTC
CASSWDRSYEQYF